Detailed here is one T cell receptor (beta chain). This record belongs to a study of blood T cell repertoires in COVID-19. Study in general: From the United States, Italy and Spain came samples of acute and convalescent COVID-19. PBMCs, B-cell-depleted T cells, or T cells were the source of the cDNA or gDNA that made up the material.

Original data processing: Scientists estimated how many nucleated cells there were by amplifying reference gene primers. Measured with immunoSEQ multiplex PCR; TCRdb has only the in-frame clones, and not every one. Clone size and V and J calls were adopted from that table, with D and trimming inferred from the DNA. The sample has around 230,000 clones; more than 65% are singletons. Germline CDR1 SGHTA, CDR2 FQGNSA. Trimming removed 1 base at V and 5 bases at J, with 11 bases between. This CDR3 spans 15 amino acids. The sequenced material came from peripheral blood. This TCR was recovered from a man between 35 and 55 years old who had recovered from COVID-19. This rearrangement joins TRBV7-2 to TRBJ1-4; D might be TRBD1 (5 bases). CDR3 protein: CASSLGGAGNEKLFF. The DNA of the CDR3 is TGTGCCAGCAGCTTAGGCGGGGCGGGAAATGAAAAACTGTTTTTT.